This T cell receptor beta chain was recorded in a study of CD8 T cells in ankylosing spondylitis. Germline V gives CDR1 MDHEN, CDR2 SYDVKM. The length of the CDR3 is 12 residues. V gave up 5 bases and J gave up 9 bases, with 11 bases separating them. Study-wide findings and caveats: The study identified a TCR beta motif of under ten highly homologous variants that appeared characteristic of ankylosing spondylitis blood.

TCRdb analysed the 5' RACE reads with MiXCR anew, one entry per CDR3 protein. The sample carries more than 650,000 distinct CDR3 sequences, approximately 12% recorded once. Worth noting for this clonotype: Antigen unknown.

The material sequenced was blood, either unsorted or a sorted T cell fraction (not recorded which). The chain carries TRBV28 and TRBJ2-1, with D uncertain. This receptor was taken from a male donor with ankylosing spondylitis. The CDR3 DNA is TGTGCCAGCAGTACGTTGGGCACTGAGCAGTTCTTC. It translates to CASSTLGTEQFF.